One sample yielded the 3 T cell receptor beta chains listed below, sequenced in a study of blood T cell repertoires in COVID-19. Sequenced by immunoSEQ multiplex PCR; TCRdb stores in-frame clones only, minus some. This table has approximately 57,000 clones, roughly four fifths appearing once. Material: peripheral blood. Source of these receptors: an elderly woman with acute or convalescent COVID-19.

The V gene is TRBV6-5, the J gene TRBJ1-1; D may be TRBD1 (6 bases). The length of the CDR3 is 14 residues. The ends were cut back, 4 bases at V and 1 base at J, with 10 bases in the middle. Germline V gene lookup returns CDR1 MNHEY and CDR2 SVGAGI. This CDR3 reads CASSSGARNTEAFF. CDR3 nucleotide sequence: TGTGCCAGCAGTTCAGGGGCCCGGAACACTGAAGCTTTCTTT.

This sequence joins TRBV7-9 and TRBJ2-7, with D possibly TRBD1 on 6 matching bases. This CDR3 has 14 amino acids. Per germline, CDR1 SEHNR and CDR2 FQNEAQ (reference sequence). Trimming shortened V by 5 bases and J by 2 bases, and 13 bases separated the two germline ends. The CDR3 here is CASSTTGLPYEQYF. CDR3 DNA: TGTGCCAGCAGCACCACAGGGTTACCCTACGAGCAGTACTTC. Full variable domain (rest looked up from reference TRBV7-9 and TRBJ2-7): DTGVSQNPRHKITKRGQNVTFRCDPISEHNRLYWYRQTLGQGPEFLTYFQNEAQLEKSRLLSDRFSAERPKGSFSTLEIQRTEQGDSAMYLCASSTTGLPYEQYFGPGTRLTVT.

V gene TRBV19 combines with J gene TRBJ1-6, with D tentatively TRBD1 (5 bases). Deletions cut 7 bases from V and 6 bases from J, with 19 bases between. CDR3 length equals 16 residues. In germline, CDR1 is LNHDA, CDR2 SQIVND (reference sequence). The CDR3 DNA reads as TGTGCCAGTAAAGAACGTAGGCAGGGAACTAATTCACCCCTCCACTTT. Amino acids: CASKERRQGTNSPLHF.